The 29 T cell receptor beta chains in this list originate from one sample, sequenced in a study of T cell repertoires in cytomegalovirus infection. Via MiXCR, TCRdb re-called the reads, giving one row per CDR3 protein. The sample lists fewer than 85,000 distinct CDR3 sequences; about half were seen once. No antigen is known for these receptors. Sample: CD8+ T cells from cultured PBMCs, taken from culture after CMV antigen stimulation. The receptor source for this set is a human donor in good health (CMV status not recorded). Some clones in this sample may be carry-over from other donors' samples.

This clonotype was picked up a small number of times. The CDR3 region is CASSLSIPSGGAVSTDTQYF. CDR3 nucleotides: TGTGCCAGCAGTTTATCGATCCCAAGCGGGGGGGCCGTAAGCACAGATACGCAGTATTTT. V gene TRBV27 combines with J gene TRBJ2-3, with TRBD2 matching 10 bases. V gave up 0 bases and J gave up 0 bases; unmatched junction bases: 12. This CDR3 contains 20 residues. Germline-derived CDR1 and CDR2 are MNHEY and SMNVEV (reference sequence).

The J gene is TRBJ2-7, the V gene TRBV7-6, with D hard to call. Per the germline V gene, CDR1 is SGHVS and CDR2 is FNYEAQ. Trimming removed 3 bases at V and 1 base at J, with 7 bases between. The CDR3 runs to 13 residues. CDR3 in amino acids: CASSFTASYEQYF. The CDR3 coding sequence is TGTGCCAGCAGCTTTACCGCTTCCTACGAGCAGTACTTC.

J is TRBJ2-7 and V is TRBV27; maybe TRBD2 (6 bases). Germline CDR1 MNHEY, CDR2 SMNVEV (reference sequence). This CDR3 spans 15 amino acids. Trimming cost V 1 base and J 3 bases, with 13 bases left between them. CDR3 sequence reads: CASSLWSGGNYEQYF. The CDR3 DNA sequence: TGTGCCAGCAGTTTATGGTCCGGAGGGAACTACGAGCAGTACTTC.

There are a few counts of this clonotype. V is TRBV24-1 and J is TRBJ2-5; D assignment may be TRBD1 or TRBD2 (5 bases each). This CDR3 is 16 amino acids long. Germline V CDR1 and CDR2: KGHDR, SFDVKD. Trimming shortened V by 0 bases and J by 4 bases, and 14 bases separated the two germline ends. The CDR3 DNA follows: TGTGCCACCAGTGATTTGGACAGAGGGAATGGAGAGACCCAGTACTTC. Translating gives CATSDLDRGNGETQYF.

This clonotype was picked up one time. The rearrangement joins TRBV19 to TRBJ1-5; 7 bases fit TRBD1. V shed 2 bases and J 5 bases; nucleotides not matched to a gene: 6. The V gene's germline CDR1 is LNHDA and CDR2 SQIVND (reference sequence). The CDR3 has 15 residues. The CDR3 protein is CASSIQGERDQPQHF. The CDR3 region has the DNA TGTGCCAGTAGTATACAGGGGGAAAGAGATCAGCCCCAGCATTTT.

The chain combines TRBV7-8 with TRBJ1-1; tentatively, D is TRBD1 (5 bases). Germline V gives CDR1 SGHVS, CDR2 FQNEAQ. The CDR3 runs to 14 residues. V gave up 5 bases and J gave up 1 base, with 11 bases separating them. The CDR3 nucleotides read TGTGCCAGCAGCGTCGGAGGGGAGAACACTGAAGCTTTCTTT. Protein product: CASSVGGENTEAFF.

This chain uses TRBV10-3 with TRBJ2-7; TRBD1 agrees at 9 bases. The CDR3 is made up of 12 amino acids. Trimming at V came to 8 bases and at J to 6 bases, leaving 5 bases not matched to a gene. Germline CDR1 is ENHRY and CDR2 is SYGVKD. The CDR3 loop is CAIETGGGEQYF. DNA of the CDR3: TGTGCCATCGAGACAGGGGGAGGCGAGCAGTACTTC.

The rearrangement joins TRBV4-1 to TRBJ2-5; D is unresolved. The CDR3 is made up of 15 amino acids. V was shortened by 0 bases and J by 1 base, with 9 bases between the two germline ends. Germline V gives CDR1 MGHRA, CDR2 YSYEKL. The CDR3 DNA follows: TGCGCCAGCAGCCAAGATGGGCAGCTCCAAGAGACCCAGTACTTC. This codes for CASSQDGQLQETQYF.

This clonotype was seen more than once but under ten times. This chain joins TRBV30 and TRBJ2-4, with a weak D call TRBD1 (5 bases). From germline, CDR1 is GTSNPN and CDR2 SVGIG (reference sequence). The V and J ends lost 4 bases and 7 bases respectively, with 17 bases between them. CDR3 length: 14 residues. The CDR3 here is CAWIPPAGKNIQYF. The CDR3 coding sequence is TGTGCCTGGATTCCCCCGGCAGGGAAGAACATTCAGTACTTC.

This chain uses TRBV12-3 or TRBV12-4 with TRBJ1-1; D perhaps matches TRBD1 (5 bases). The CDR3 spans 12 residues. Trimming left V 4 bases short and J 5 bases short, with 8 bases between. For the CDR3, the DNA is TGTGCCAGCAGTTACTGGGGGACTGAAGCTTTCTTT. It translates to CASSYWGTEAFF.

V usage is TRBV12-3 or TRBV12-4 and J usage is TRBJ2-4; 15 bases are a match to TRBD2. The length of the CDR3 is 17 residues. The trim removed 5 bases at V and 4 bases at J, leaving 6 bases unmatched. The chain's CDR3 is CASSPWTSGGEKNIQYF. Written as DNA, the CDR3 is TGTGCCAGCAGTCCCTGGACTAGCGGGGGGGAGAAAAACATTCAGTACTTC.

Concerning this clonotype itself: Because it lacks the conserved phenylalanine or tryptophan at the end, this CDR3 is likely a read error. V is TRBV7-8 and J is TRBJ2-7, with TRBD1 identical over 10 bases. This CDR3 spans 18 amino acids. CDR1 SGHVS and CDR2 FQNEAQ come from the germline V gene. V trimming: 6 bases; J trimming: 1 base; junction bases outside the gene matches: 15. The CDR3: CASSKFGQGDSRSYEQYS. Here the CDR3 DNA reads TGTGCCAGCAGTAAATTCGGACAGGGGGATTCCCGGTCCTACGAGCAGTACTCC.

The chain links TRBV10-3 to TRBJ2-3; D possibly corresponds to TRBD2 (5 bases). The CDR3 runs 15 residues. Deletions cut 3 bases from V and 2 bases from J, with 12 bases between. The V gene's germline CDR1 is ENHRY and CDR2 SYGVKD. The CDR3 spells CAISDRRSVTDTQYF. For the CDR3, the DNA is TGTGCCATCAGTGATCGGAGGTCGGTCACAGATACGCAGTATTTT.

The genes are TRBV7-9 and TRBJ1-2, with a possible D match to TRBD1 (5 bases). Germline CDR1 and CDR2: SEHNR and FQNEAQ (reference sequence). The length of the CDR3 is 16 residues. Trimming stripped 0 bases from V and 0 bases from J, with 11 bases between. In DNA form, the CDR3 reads TGTGCCAGCAGCTTAGCGGGGCAGCTTTCTAACTATGGCTACACCTTC. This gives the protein CASSLAGQLSNYGYTF.

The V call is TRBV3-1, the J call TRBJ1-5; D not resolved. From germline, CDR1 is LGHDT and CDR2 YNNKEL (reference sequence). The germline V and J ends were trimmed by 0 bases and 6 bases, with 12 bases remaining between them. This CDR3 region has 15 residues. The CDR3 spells CASSQDGSGPQPQHF. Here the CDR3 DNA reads TGTGCCAGCAGCCAAGACGGGTCAGGCCCTCAGCCCCAGCATTTT. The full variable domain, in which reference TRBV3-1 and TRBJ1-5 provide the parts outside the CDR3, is DTAVSQTPKYLVTQMGNDKSIKCEQNLGHDTMYWYKQDSKKFLKIMFSYNNKELIINETVPNRFSPKSPDKAHLNLHINSLELGDSAVYFCASSQDGSGPQPQHFGDGTRLSIL.

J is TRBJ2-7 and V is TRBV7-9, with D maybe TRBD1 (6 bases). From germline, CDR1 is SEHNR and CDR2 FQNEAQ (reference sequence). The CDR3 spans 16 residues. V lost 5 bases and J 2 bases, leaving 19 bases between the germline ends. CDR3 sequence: CASSASTGVLTYEQYF. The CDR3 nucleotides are TGTGCCAGCAGCGCCTCGACAGGAGTTCTAACCTACGAGCAGTACTTC.

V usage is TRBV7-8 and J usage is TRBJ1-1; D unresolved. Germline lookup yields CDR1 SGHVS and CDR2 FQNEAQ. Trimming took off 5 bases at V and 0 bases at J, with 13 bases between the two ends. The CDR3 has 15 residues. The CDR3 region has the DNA TGTGCCAGCAGCCCTAAACCGGGTTTGAACACTGAAGCTTTCTTT. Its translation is CASSPKPGLNTEAFF.

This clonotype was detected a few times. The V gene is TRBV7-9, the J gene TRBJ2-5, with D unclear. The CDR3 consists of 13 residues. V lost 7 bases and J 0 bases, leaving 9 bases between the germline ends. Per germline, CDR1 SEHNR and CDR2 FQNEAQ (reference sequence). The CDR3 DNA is TGTGCCAGCAAGGGCGCCTACCAAGAGACCCAGTACTTC. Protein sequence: CASKGAYQETQYF.

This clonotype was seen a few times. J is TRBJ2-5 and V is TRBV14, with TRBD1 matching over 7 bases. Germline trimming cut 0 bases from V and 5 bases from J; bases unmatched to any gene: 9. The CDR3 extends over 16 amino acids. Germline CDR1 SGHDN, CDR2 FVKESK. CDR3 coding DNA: TGTGCCAGCAGCCAAGAAGGGGGCCGGGCCCTTGAGACCCAGTACTTC. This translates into CASSQEGGRALETQYF.

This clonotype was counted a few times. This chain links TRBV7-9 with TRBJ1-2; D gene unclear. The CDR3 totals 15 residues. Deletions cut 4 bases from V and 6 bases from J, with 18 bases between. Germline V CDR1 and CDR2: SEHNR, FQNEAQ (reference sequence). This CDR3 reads CASSSAAPRWDGYTF. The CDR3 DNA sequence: TGTGCCAGCAGCTCCGCGGCGCCGAGATGGGATGGCTACACCTTC. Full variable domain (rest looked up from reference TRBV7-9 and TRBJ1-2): DTGVSQNPRHKITKRGQNVTFRCDPISEHNRLYWYRQTLGQGPEFLTYFQNEAQLEKSRLLSDRFSAERPKGSFSTLEIQRTEQGDSAMYLCASSSAAPRWDGYTFGSGTRLTVV.

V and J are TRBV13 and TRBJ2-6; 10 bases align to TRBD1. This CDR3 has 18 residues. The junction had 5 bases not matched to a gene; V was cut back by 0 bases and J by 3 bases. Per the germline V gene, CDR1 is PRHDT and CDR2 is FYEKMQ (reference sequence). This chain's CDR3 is CASSLGTGGEFGANVLTF. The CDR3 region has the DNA TGTGCCAGCAGCTTAGGGACAGGGGGCGAATTTGGGGCCAACGTCCTGACTTTC.

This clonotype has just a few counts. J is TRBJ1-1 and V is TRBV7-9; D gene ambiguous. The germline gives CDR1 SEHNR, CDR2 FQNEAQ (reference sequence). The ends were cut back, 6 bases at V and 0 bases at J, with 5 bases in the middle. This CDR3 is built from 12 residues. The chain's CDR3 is CASSRVNTEAFF. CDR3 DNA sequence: TGTGCCAGCAGTCGGGTGAACACTGAAGCTTTCTTT.

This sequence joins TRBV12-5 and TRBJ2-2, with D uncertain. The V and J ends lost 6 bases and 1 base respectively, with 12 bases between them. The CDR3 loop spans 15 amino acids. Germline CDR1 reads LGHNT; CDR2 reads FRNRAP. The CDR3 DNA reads TGTGCTAGTGGCGACCTACCTTTGAACACCGGGGAGCTGTTTTTT. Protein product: CASGDLPLNTGELFF.

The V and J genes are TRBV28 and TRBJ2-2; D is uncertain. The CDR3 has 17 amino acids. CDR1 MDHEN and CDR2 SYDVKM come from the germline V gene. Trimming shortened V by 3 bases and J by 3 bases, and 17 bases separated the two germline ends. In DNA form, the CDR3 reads TGTGCCAGCAGTTTTGGGTCGGCCTACACTCACACCGGGGAGCTGTTTTTT. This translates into CASSFGSAYTHTGELFF.

The CDR3 is CASPAGTHTF. In DNA form, the CDR3 reads TGTGCCAGCCCGGCAGGGACCCACACCTTC. The gene calls are TRBV5-3 and TRBJ1-2; tentative D call: TRBD1 (5 bases). TRBV5-3 counts as an open reading frame of uncertain function. CDR3 length: 10 amino acids. The V end was cut by 8 bases, the J end by 12 bases, with 14 bases between.

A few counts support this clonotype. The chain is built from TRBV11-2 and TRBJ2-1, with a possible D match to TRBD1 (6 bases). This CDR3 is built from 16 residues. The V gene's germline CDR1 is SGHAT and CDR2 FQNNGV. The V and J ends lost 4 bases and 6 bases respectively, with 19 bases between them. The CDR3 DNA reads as TGTGCCAGCAGCTGGAAAAACGGGACACGACGCAATGAGCAGTTCTTC. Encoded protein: CASSWKNGTRRNEQFF.

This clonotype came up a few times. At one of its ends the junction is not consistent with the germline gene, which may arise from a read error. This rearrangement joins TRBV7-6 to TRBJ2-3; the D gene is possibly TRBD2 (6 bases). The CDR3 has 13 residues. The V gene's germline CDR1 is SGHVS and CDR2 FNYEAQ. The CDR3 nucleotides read TGTGCTAGCAGCCCCCGGGAGACAGATACGCAGTATTTT. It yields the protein CASSPRETDTQYF.

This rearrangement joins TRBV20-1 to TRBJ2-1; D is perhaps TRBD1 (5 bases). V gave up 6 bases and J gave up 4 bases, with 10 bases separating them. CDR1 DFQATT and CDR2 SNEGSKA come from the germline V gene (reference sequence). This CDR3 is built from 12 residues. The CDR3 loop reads CSARTNYNEQFF. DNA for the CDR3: TGCAGTGCGAGGACAAATTACAATGAGCAGTTCTTC.

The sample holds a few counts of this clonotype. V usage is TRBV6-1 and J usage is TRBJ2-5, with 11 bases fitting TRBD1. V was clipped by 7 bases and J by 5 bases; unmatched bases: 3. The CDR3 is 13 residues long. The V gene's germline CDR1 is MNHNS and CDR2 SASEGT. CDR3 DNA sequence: TGTGCCAGCAAAAGGGACAGGGGGGAGACCCAGTACTTC. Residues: CASKRDRGETQYF.